The present T cell receptor (beta chain) was sequenced within a study of OX40 agonist ivuxolimab in advanced cancers. About the study: A history of anti-PD-1, anti-PD-L1 or anti-CTLA-4 therapy was acceptable, and over 35% had some. Study-level points and caveats: Normalized T-cell clonal expansion was also low in a subset of nonresponders.

The germline CDR1 and CDR2 sequences are PRHDT and FYEKMQ (reference sequence). The CDR3 extends over 12 amino acids. V shed 3 bases and J shed 8 bases, with 8 bases lying between them. Clones were sequenced by immunoSEQ multiplex PCR, and TCRdb holds only the in-frame ones, with some missing. The repertoire has just over 14,000 clones, about 90% of them found once; the top ten carry 23%. Concerning this clone: Antigen: not known.

Autoimmune disease history or systemic immunosuppression meant exclusion. The receptor's source is an adult with an advanced solid tumor such as melanoma, head and neck, liver or kidney cancer. The chain joins TRBV13 to TRBJ2-1; D remains unclear. This specimen consisted of CD4+ or CD8+ T cells sorted from blood, obtained in a trial of the OX40 agonist ivuxolimab. CDR3 sequence: CASSLSFDEQFF. The CDR3 DNA follows: TGTGCCAGCAGCTTGAGTTTCGATGAGCAGTTCTTC.